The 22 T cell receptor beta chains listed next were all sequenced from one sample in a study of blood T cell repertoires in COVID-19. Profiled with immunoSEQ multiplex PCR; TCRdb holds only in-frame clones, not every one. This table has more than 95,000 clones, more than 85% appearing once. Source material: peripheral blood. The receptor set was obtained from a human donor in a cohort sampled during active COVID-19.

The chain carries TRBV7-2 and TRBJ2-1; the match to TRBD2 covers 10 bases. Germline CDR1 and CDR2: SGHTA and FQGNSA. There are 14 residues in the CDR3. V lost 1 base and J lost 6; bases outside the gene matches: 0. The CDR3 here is CASSLGTSGNEQFF. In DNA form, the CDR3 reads TGTGCCAGCAGCTTAGGGACTAGCGGCAATGAGCAGTTCTTC.

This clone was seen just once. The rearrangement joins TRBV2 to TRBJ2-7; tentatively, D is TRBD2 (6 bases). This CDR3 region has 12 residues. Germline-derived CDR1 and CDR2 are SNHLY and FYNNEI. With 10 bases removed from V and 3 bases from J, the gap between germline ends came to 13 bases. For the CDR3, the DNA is TGTGCCACACGGTGGGGGGTCTACGAGCAGTACTTC. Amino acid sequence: CATRWGVYEQYF.

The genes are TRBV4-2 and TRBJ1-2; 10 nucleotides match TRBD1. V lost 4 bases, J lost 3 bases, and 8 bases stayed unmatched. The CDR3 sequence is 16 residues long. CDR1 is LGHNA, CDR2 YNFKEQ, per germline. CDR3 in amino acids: CASSPPGQGSYYGYTF. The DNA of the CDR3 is TGTGCCAGCAGCCCCCCGGGACAGGGGAGTTACTATGGCTACACCTTC.

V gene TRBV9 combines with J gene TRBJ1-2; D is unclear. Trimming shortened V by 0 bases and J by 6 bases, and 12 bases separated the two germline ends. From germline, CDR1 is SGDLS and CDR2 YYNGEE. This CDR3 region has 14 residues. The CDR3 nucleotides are TGTGCCAGCAGCGTAGAGGCGGGTTTGAATGGCTACACCTTC. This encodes CASSVEAGLNGYTF.

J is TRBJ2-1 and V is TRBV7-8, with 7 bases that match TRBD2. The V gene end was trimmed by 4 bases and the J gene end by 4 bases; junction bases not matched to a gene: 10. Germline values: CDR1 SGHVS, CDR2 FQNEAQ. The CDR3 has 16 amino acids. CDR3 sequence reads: CASSSGTTSYYNEQFF. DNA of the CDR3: TGTGCCAGCAGCTCAGGGACGACTAGCTATTACAATGAGCAGTTCTTC. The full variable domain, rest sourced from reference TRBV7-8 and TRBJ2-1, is GAGVSQSPRYKVAKRGQDVALRCDPISGHVSLFWYQQALGQGPEFLTYFQNEAQLDKSGLPSDRFFAERPEGSVSTLKIQRTQQEDSAVYLCASSSGTTSYYNEQFFGPGTRLTVL.

CDR3 loop: CASSLSASLADTQYF. The CDR3 DNA follows: TGTGCCAGCAGCTTGTCGGCTAGTCTGGCAGATACGCAGTATTTT. V and J are TRBV5-5 and TRBJ2-3; D not resolved. V was cut by 1 base and J by 4 bases, with 13 bases left in between. The CDR3 consists of 15 residues. Germline values: CDR1 SGHKS, CDR2 YYEKEE (reference sequence).

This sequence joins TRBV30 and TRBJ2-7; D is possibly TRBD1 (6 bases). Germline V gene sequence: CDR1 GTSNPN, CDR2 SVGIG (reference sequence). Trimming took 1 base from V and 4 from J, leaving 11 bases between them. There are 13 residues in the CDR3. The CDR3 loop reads CAWSGTTGYEQYF. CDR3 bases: TGTGCCTGGAGTGGGACCACAGGGTACGAGCAGTACTTC.

The chain's CDR3 is CASSLGDRDNEKLFF. The CDR3 nucleotides read TGCGCCAGCAGCTTGGGGGACAGGGATAATGAAAAACTGTTTTTT. The V call is TRBV5-1, the J call TRBJ1-4, with 9 positions matching TRBD1. The CDR3 is 15 residues long. The germline CDR1 and CDR2 sequences are SGHRS and YFSETQ. Trimming cost V 0 bases and J 4 bases; bases outside gene matches: 1.

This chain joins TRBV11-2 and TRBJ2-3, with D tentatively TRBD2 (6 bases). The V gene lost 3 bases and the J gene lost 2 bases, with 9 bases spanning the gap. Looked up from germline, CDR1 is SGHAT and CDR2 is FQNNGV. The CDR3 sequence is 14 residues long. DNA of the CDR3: TGTGCCAGCAGCTTCGGGGGAACCACAGATACGCAGTATTTT. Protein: CASSFGGTTDTQYF.

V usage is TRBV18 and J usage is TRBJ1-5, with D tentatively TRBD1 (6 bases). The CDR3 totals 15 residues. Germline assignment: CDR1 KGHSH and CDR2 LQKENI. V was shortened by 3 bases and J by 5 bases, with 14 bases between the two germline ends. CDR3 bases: TGTGCCAGCTCACCGAGGGACACCTTTCATCAGCCCCAGCATTTT. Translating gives CASSPRDTFHQPQHF.

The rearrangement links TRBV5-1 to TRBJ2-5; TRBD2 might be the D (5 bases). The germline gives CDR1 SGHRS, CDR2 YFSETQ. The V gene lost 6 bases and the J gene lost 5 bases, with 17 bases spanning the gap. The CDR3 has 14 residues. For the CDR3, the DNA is TGCGCCAGCACCTCGGACTGGCTGGGGGAGACCCAGTACTTC. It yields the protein CASTSDWLGETQYF.

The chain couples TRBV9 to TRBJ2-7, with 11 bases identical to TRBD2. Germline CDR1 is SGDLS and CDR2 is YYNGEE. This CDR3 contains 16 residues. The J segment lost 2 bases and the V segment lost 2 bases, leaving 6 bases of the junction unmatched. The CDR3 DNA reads TGTGCCAGCAGCGTGGGGGGGACTAGCGGTGCCTACGAGCAGTACTTC. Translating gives CASSVGGTSGAYEQYF.

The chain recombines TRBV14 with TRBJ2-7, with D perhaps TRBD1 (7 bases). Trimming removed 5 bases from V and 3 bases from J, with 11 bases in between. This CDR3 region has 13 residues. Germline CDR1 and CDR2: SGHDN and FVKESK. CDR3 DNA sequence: TGTGCCAGCAGCGGAGGGGGCAGCTACGAGCAGTACTTC. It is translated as CASSGGGSYEQYF.

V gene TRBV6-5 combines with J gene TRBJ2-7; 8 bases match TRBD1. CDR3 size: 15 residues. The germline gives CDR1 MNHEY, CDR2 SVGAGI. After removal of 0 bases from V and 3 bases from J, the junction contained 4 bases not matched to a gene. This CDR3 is CASSYSTGAFYEQYF. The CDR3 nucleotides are TGTGCCAGCAGTTACTCGACAGGGGCCTTCTACGAGCAGTACTTC.

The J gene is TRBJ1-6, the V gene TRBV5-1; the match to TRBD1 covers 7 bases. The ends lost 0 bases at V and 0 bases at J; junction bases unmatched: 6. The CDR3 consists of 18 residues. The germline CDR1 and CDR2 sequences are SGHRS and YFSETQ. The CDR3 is CASSLAGQASSYNSPLHF. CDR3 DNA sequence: TGCGCCAGCAGCTTGGCCGGACAGGCCAGCTCCTATAATTCACCCCTCCACTTT.

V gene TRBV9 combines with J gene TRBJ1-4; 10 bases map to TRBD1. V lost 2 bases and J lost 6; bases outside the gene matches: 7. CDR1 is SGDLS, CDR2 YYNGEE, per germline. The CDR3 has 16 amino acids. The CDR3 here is CASSVGQGGGHEKLFF. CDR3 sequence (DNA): TGTGCCAGCAGCGTCGGACAGGGGGGAGGTCATGAAAAACTGTTTTTT.

The CDR3 loop is CASSPTTSGGFLSYEQYF. The DNA for the CDR3 is TGTGCCAGCAGTCCTACGACTAGCGGGGGTTTTTTATCCTACGAGCAGTACTTC. This chain joins TRBV27 and TRBJ2-7; 12 nucleotides match TRBD2. V lost 5 bases to trimming and J lost 1 base; unmatched junction nucleotides: 12. The germline V gene encodes CDR1 MNHEY and CDR2 SMNVEV (reference sequence). This CDR3 region has 18 residues.

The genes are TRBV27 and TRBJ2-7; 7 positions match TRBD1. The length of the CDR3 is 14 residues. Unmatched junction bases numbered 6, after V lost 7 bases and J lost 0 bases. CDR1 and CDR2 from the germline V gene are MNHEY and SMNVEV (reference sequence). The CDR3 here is CASTGQEGSYEQYF. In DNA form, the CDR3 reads TGTGCCAGCACAGGACAGGAAGGCTCCTACGAGCAGTACTTC.

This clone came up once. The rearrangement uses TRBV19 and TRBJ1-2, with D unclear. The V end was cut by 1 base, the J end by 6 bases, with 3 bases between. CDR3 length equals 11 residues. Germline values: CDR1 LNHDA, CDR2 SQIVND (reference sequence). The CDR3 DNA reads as TGTGCCAGTAGTATAGCCAATGGCTACACCTTC. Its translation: CASSIANGYTF.

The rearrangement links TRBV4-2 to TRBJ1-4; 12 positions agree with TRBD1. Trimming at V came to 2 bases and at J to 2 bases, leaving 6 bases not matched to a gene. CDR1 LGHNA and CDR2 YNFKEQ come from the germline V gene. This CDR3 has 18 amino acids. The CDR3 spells CASSQPPGTGGTNEKLFF. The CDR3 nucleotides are TGTGCCAGCAGCCAACCTCCCGGGACAGGGGGCACTAATGAAAAACTGTTTTTT.

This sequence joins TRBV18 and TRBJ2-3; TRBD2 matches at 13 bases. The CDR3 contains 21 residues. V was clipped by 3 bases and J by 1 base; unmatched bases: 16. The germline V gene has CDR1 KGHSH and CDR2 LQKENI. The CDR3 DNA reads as TGTGCCAGCTCACCTATAGAAGGACTAGCGGGAGTTGGTTCGGGCACAGATACGCAGTATTTT. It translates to CASSPIEGLAGVGSGTDTQYF.

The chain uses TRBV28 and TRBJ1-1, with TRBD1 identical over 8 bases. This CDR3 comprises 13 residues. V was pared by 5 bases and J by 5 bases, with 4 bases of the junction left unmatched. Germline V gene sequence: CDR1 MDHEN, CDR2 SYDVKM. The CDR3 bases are TGTGCCAGCAGTCGAACAGGGGGTACTGAAGCTTTCTTT. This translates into CASSRTGGTEAFF.